This T cell receptor beta chain was sequenced for a study of CD4 and CD8 cells across lung adenocarcinoma regions. Samples came from patients with localized non-small cell lung adenocarcinoma. TCRdb ran MiXCR on the PCR reads and lists one entry per CDR3 protein. This sample has some 11,000 distinct CDR3 sequences; roughly 53% occur once, and the top ten carry 15% to 20%. Trimming took off 8 bases at V and 2 bases at J, with 21 bases between the two ends. The CDR3 loop spans 16 amino acids. The germline CDR1 and CDR2 sequences are SGHTA and FQGNSA. This chain uses TRBV7-2 with TRBJ2-5, with D tentatively TRBD2 (7 bases). Sequenced: CD4+ T cells from the center of a lung tumor. The receptor's source is a male donor with lung adenocarcinoma. The CD4 and CD8 labels of this study may be unreliable. CDR3 DNA sequence: TGTGCCAGCGGGGGGGGGGGGGCCCGATTACAAGAGACCCAGTACTTC. Protein sequence: CASGGGGARLQETQYF.